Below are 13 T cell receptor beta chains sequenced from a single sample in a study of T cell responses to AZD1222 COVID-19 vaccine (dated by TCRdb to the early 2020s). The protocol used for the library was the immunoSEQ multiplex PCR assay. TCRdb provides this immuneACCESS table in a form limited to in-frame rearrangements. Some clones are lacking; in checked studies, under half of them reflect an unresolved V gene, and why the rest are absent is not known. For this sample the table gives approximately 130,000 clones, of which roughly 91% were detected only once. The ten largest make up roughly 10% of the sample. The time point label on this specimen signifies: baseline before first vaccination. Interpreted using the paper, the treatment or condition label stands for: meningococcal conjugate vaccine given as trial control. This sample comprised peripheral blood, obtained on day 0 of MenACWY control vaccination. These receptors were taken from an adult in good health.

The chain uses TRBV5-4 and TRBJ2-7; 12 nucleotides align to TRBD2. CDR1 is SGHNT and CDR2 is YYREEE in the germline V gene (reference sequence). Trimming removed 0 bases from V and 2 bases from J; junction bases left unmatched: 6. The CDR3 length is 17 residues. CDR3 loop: CASSLDLAGGPAYEQYF. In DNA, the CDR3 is TGTGCCAGCAGCTTGGACCTAGCGGGAGGGCCCGCCTACGAGCAGTACTTC.

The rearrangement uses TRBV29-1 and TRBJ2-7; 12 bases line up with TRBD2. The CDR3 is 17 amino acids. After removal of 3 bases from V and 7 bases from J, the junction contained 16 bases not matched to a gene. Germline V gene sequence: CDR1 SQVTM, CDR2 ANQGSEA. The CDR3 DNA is TGCAGCGTTGATGCCGCTAGCGGGAGGGCCGGGGCTCGGGAGCAGTACTTC. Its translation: CSVDAASGRAGAREQYF.

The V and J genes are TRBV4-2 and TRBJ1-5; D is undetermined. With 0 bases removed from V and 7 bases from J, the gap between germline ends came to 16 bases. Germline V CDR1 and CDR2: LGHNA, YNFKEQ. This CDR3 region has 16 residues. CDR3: CASSQDPNPQDQPQHF. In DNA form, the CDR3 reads TGTGCCAGCAGCCAAGATCCGAATCCCCAGGACCAGCCCCAGCATTTT.

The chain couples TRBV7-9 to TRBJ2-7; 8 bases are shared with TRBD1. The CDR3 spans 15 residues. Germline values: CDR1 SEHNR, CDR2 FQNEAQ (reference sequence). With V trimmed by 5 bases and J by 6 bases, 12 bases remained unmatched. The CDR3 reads CASSRPTGVIVEQYF. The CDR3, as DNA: TGTGCCAGCAGCAGACCGACAGGGGTAATAGTCGAGCAGTACTTC.

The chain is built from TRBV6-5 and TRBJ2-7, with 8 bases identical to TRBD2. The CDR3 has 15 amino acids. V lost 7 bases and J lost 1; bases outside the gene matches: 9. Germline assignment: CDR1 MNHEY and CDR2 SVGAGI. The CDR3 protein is CASTEQSGSSYEQYF. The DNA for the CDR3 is TGTGCCAGCACCGAACAAAGCGGGAGTTCCTACGAGCAGTACTTC.

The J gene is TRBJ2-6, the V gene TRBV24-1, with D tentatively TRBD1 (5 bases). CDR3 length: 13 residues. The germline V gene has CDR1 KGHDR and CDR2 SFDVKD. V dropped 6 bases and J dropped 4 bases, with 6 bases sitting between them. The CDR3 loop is CATSPGGANVLTF. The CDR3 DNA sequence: TGTGCCACCAGTCCAGGGGGGGCCAACGTCCTGACTTTC.

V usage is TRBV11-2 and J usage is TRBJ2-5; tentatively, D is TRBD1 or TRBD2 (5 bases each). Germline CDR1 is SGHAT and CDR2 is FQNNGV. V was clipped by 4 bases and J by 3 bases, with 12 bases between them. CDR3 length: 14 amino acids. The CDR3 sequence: CASSSGRGEETQYF. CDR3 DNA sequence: TGTGCCAGCAGCTCGGGAAGGGGTGAAGAGACCCAGTACTTC.

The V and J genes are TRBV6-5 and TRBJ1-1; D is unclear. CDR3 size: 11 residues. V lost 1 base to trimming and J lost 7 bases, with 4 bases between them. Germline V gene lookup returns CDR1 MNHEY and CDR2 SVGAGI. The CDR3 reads CASSYFNEAFF. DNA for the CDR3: TGTGCCAGCAGTTACTTTAATGAAGCTTTCTTT.

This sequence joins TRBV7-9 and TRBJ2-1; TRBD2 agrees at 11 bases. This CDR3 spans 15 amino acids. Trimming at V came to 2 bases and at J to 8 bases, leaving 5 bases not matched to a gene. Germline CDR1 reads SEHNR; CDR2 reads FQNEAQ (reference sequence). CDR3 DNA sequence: TGTGCCAGCAGCTTAACTAGCGGGAGTTTTGATGAGCAGTTCTTC. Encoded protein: CASSLTSGSFDEQFF.

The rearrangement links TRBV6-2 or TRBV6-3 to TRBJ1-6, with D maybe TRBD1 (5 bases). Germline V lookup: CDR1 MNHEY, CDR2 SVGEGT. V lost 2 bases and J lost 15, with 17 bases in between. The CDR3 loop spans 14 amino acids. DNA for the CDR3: TGTGCCAGCAGTTACGTACAGGCCGGTAGTCTCCTCCACTTT. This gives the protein CASSYVQAGSLLHF.

CDR3 in amino acids: CASSEAGTGELFF. The CDR3 coding sequence is TGTGCCAGCAGTGAGGCGGGAACCGGGGAGCTGTTTTTT. This chain joins TRBV6-4 and TRBJ2-2; perhaps TRBD2 as D (6 bases). V was trimmed by 3 bases and J by 5 bases, leaving 7 bases between them. Germline CDR1 and CDR2: MRHNA and SNTAGT. The CDR3 is 13 amino acids.

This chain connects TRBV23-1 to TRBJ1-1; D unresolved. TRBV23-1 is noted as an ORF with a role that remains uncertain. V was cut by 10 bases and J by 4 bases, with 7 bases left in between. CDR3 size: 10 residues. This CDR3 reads CATDGTEAFF. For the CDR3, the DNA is TGCGCCACCGACGGCACTGAAGCTTTCTTT.

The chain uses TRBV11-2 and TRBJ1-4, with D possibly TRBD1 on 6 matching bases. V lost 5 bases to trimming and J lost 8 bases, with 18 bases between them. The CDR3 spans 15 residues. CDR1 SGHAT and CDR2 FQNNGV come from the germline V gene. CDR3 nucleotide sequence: TGTGCCAGCAGCCAAACCGGGACCCAGGGGGAAAAACTGTTTTTT. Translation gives CASSQTGTQGEKLFF.